The present entry profiles one T cell receptor (beta chain) with its context. Its antigen remains undetermined. Per-base qualities were not stored, and no clone one base away is much larger. This sample is drawn from a study of blood T cell repertoires in COVID-19 (TCRdb year 2020). At the level of the whole study: Samples covering the acute and convalescent phases of COVID-19 were provided by collaborators in the United States, Italy and Spain. The prospective study material was composed of cDNA or gDNA derived from T cells, B-cell-depleted T cells, or PBMCs. The dataset comprised deeply sampled blood TCRbeta repertoires from subjects exposed to, actively infected with, or recovered from COVID-19. A freely available public database, intended as a resource for researchers studying the immune response to SARS-CoV-2, is where the repertoires were released. Samples came from the ongoing ImmuneRACE study (first 160 participants) plus 1,254 subjects from 6 global collaborators. The sample metadata nearly always contained a de-identified subject ID, COVID-19 status, age in years and sex. Where available, HLA class I and class II types were taken from metadata supplied by the sample provider and were not determined by assay-based typing.

Study-level results and caveats: The amount of clinical and demographic metadata varied by source and participant and was provided uncurated.

From the cysteine through the phenylalanine, the CDR3 covers 15 amino acids. The read is trimmed to its CDR3 DNA, 45 bases read in frame from base 1. From V the trimming removes 8 bases and from J it removes 6 bases, while the gene matches leave 12 bases of the junction unaccounted for. CDR1 and CDR2 were assigned from the germline V gene as LGHNA and YNFKEQ. The collaborating institutions used their own protocols to collect whole blood in K2EDTA tubes. For TCRbeta analysis, collaborator samples were shipped as frozen whole blood, as isolated PBMCs, or as DNA extracted from either sample type. The immunoSEQ Assay, a bias-controlled multiplex PCR, was used to amplify TCRbeta CDR3 regions from genomic DNA. Under the source paper's analysis protocol: The number of nucleated cells in each sample was estimated from the amplification of reference gene primers within the assay. To quantify the absolute abundance of each unique TCRbeta CDR3 rearrangement, sequence reads were collapsed and filtered. For each sample, productive Simpson clonality was calculated as the square root of Simpson's diversity index across productive rearrangements. TCRdb's version of the immuneACCESS table is confined to in-frame rearrangements and falls short of the full clone set. An unresolved V gene accounts for under half of the shortfall where checked; the remainder is of unknown origin. V and J calls and clone size are copied from that table; D and trimming were computed from the DNA. This sample gives under 60,000 clones in total; 65% to 85% of them show up just once. In total, the top ten clones hold roughly a fifth of the sample.

The clonotype originates from a human donor with active or convalescent COVID-19. The donor label of this sample is uncertain. The chain couples TRBV4-2 to TRBJ1-5, with 8 junctional bases fitting TRBD1. Sequencing was performed on peripheral blood. CDR3 reads: CASSRGQGGVQPQHF. The DNA sequence is as follows: TGTGCCAGCTCACGTGGACAGGGAGGAGTTCAGCCCCAGCATTTT.